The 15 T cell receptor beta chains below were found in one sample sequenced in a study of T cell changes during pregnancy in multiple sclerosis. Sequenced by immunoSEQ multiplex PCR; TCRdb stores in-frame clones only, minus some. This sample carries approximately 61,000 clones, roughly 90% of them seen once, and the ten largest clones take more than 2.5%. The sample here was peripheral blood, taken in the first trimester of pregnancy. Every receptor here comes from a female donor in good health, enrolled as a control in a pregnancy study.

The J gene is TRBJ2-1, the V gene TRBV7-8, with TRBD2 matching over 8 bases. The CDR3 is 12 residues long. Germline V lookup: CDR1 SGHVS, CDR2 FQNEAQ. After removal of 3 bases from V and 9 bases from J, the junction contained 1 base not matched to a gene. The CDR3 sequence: CASSFREGEQFF. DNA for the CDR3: TGTGCCAGCAGCTTCCGGGAGGGTGAGCAGTTCTTC. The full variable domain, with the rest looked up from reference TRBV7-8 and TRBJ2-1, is GAGVSQSPRYKVAKRGQDVALRCDPISGHVSLFWYQQALGQGPEFLTYFQNEAQLDKSGLPSDRFFAERPEGSVSTLKIQRTQQEDSAVYLCASSFREGEQFFGPGTRLTVL.

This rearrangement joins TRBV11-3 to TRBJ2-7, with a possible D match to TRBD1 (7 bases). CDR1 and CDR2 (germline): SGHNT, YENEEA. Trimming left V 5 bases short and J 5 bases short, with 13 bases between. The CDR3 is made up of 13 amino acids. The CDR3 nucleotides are TGTGCCAGCAGCCAAGACAGGGAGGACGAGCAGTACTTC. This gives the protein CASSQDREDEQYF.

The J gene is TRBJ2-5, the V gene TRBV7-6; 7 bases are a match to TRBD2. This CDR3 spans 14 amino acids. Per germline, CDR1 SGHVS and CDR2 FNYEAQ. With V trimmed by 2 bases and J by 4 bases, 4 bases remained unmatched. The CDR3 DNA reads TGTGCCAGCAGCTTACGCTCGGGAGGAGAGACCCAGTACTTC. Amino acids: CASSLRSGGETQYF.

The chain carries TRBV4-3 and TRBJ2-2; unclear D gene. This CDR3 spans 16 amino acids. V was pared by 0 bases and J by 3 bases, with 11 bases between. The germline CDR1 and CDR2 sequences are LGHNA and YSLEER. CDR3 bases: TGCGCCAGCAGCCAAGATCGTCGGTCCGACACCGGGGAGCTGTTTTTT. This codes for CASSQDRRSDTGELFF.

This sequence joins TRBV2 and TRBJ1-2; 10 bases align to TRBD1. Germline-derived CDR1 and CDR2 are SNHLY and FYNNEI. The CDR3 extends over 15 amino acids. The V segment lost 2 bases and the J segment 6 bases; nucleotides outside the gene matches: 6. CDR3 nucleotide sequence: TGTGCCAGCAGTGAACCGGATGGGACAGGGGATGGCTACACCTTC. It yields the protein CASSEPDGTGDGYTF. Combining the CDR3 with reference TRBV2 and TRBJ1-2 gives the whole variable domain EPEVTQTPSHQVTQMGQEVILRCVPISNHLYFYWYRQILGQKVEFLVSFYNNEISEKSEIFDDQFSVERPDGSNFTLKIRSTKLEDSAMYFCASSEPDGTGDGYTFGSGTRLTVV.

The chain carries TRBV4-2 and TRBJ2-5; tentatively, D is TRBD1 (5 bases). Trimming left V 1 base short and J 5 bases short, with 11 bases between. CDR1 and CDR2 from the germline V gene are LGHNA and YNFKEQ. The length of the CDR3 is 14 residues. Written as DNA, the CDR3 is TGTGCCAGCAGCCAAGTACAGGTCGGGGAGACCCAGTACTTC. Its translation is CASSQVQVGETQYF.

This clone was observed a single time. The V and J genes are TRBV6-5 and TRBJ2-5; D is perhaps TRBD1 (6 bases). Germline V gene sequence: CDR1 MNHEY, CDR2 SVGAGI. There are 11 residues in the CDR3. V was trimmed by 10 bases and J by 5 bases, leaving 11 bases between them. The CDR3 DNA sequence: TGTGCCACCACAGGGCGGGAGACCCAGTACTTC. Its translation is CATTGRETQYF.

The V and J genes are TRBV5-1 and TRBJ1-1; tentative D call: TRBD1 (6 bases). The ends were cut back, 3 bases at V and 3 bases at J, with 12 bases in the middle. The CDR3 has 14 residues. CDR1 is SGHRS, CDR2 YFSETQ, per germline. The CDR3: CASSSGQSYTEAFF. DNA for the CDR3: TGCGCCAGCAGCTCAGGACAGTCATACACTGAAGCTTTCTTT.

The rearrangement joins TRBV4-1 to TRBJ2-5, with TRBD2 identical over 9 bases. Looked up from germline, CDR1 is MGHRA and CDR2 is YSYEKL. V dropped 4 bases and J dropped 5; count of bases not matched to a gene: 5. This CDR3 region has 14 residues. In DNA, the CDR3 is TGCGCCAGCAGCCGCGTCGGACTAGCGGAGACCCAGTACTTC. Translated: CASSRVGLAETQYF.

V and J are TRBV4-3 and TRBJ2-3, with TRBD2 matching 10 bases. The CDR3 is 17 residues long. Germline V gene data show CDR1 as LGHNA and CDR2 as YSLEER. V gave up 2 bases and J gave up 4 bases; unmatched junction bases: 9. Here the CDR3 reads CASSQRVSGRVPDTQYF. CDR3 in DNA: TGCGCCAGCAGCCAAAGAGTCAGCGGGAGGGTCCCAGATACGCAGTATTTT.

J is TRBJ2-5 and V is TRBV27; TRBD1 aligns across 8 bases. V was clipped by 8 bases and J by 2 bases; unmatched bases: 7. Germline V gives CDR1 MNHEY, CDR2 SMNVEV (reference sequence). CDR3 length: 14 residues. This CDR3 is CASARQGYQETQYF. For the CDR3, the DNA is TGTGCCAGCGCCCGACAGGGGTATCAAGAGACCCAGTACTTC.

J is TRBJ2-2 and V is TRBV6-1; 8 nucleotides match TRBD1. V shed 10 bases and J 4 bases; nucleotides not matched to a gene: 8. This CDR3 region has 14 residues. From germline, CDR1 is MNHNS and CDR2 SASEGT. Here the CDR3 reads CATTWTGTTGELFF. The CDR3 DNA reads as TGTGCCACCACGTGGACAGGGACCACCGGGGAGCTGTTTTTT.

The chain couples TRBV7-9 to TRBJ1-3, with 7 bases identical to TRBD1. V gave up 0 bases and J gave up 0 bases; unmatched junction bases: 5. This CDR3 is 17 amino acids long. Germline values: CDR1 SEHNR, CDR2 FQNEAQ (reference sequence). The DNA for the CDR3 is TGTGCCAGCAGCTTAGCCTCCGGGACAGCCTCTGGAAACACCATATATTTT. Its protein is CASSLASGTASGNTIYF.

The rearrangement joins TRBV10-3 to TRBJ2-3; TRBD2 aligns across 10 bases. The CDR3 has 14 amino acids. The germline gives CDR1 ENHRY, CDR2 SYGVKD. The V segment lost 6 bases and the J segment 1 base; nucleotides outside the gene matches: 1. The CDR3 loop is CAIRGTSGTDTQYF. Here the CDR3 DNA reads TGTGCCATCAGAGGGACTAGCGGCACAGATACGCAGTATTTT.

Here the CDR3 reads CASSWAYGYTF. Written as DNA, the CDR3 is TGTGCCAGCAGCTGGGCCTATGGCTACACCTTC. V usage is TRBV5-5 and J usage is TRBJ1-2; D not certain. The CDR3 runs 11 residues. The germline V gene encodes CDR1 SGHKS and CDR2 YYEKEE (reference sequence). V was trimmed by 3 bases and J by 4 bases, leaving 4 bases between them.